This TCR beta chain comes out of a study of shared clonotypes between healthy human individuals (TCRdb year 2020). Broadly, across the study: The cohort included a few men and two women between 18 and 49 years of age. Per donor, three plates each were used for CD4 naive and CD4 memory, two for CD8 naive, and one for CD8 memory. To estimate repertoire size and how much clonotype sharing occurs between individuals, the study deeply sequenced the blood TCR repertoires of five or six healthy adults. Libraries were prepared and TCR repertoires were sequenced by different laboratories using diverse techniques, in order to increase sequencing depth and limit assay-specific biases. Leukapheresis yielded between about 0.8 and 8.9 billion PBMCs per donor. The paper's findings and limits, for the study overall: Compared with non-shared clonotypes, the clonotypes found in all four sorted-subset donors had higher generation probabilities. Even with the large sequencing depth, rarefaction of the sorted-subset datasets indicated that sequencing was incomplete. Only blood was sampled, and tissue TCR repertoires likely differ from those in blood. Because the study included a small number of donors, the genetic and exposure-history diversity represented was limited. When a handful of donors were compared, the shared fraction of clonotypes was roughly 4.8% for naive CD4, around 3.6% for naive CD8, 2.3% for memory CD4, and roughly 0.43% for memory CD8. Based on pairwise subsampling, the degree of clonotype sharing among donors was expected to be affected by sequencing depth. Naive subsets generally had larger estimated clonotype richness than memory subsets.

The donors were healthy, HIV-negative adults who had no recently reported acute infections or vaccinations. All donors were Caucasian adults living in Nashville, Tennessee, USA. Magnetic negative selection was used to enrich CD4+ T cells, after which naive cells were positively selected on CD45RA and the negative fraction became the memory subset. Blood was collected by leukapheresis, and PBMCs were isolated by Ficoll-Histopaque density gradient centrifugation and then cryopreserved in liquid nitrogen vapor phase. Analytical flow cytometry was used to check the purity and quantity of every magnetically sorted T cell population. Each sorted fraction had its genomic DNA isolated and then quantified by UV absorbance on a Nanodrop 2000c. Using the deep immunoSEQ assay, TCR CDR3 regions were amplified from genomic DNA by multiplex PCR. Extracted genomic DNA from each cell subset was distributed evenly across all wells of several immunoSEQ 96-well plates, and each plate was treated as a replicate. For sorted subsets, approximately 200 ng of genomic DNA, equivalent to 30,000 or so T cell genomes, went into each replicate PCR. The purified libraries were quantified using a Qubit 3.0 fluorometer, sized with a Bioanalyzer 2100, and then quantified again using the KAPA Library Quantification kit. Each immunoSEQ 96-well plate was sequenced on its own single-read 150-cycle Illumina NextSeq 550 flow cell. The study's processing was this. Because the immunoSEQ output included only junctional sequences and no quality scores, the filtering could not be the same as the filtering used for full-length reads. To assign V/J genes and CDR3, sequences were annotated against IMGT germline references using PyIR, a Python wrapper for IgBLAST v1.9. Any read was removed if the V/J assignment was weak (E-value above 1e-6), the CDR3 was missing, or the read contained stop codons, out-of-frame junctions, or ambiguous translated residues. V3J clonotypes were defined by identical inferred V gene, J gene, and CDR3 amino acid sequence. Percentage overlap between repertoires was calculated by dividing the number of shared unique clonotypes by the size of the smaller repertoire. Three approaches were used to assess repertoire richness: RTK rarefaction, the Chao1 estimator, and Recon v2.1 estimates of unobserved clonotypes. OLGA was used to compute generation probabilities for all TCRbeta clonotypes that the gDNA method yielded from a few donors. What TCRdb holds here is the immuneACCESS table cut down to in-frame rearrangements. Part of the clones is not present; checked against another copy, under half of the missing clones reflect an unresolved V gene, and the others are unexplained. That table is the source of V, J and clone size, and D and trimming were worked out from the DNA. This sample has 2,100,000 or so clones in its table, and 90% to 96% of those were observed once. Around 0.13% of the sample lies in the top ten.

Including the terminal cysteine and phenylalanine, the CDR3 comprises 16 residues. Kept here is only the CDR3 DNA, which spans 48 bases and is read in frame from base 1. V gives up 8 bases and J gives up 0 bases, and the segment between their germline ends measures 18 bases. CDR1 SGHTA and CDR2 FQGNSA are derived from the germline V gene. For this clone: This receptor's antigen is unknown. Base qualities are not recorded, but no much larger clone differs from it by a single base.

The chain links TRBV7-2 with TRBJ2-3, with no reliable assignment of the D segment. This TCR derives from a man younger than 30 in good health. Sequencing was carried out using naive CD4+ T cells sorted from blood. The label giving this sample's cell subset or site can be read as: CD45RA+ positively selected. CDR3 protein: CASSPRQALSTDTQYF. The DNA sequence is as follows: TGTGCCAGCTCCCCCCGCCAGGCGCTTAGCACAGATACGCAGTATTTT.